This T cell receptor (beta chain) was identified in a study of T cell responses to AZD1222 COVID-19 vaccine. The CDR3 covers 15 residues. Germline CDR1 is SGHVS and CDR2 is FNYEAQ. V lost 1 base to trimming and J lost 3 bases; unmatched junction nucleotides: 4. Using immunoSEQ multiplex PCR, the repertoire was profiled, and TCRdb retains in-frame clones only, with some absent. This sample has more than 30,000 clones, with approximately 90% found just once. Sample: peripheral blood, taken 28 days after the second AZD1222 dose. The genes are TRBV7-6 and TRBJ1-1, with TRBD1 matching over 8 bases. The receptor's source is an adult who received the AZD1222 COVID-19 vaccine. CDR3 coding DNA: TGTGCCAGCAGCTTAGTGCAGGGGGCTTACACTGAAGCTTTCTTT. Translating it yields CASSLVQGAYTEAFF.